A selection of T cell receptor beta chains follows, all from one sample in a study of shared clonotypes between healthy human individuals. Sequencing was performed with immunoSEQ multiplex PCR; in TCRdb, only in-frame clones are kept and a portion is missing. The table includes roughly 2.2 million clones, less than 95% detected once. The sample was naive CD4+ T cells from PBMCs. The receptors were gathered from a man between 18 and 35 years old in good health. Some clones in this sample may be carry-over from other donors' samples. Both conserved end residues are part of each CDR3. A D gene is named only where the DNA matches it firmly. Size is stated for part of the rows, as once, few or many counts, or as a class when the clone is expanded.

d_gene,v_gene,abundance,j_gene,CDR3nt,CDR3aa
NA,TRBV6-5,NA,TRBJ1-1,TGTGCCAGCAGTACCAGGGGACACCTTCACACTGAAGCTTTCTTT,CASSTRGHLHTEAFF
TRBD1,TRBV16,NA,TRBJ1-2,TGTGCCAGCAAAACAGGGGGCGCTTACTATGGCTACACCTTC,CASKTGGAYYGYTF
TRBD2,TRBV7-2,NA,TRBJ2-1,TGTGCCAGCAGCTTAGATAGGCCTAGCGGGAGGCTTGAGCAGTTCTTC,CASSLDRPSGRLEQFF
NA,TRBV28,NA,TRBJ1-1,TGTGCCAGCACATCGGGACAGAACACTGAAGCTTTCTTT,CASTSGQNTEAFF
NA,TRBV5-1,NA,TRBJ2-6,TGCGCCAGCAGGGACAGTCACAACTCTGGGGCCAACGTCCTGACTTTC,CASRDSHNSGANVLTF
NA,TRBV29-1,NA,TRBJ2-5,TGCAGCGTTGAGCAGGGGTCCCAAGAGACCCAGTACTTC,CSVEQGSQETQYF
NA,TRBV7-8,NA,TRBJ2-5,TGTGCCAGCAGCCTTCAACCTTGGACCCAGTACTTC,CASSLQPWTQYF
TRBD2,TRBV29-1,NA,TRBJ2-1,TGCAGCGCGCTCGGGACTAGCGATAGCTCCTACAATGAGCAGTTCTTC,CSALGTSDSSYNEQFF
NA,TRBV6-1,NA,TRBJ1-4,TGTGCCAGCAGTCGACAGGAGGCAGAAAAACTGTTTTTT,CASSRQEAEKLFF
NA,TRBV5-4,NA,TRBJ1-1,TGTGCCAGCAGCTTAAGGACAGACAACACTGAAGCTTTCTTT,CASSLRTDNTEAFF
TRBD2,TRBV19,NA,TRBJ2-7,TGTGCCAGTAGTACGGCTAGCGGGAGCTCCTACGAGCAGTACTTC,CASSTASGSSYEQYF
NA,TRBV30,few,TRBJ1-1,TGTGCCTGGAGTCAGCGTTCTAAAGCTTTCTTT,CAWSQRSKAFF
NA,TRBV28,NA,TRBJ2-6,TGTGCCAGCAGCTTTCAGGGAGCTGGGGCCAACGTCCTGACTTTC,CASSFQGAGANVLTF
NA,TRBV30,few,TRBJ2-1,TGTGCCTGGAGTGGTATCCGTCCCAATGAGCAGTTCTTC,CAWSGIRPNEQFF
NA,TRBV5-1,NA,TRBJ2-7,TGCGCCAGCAGCTTTGCCCACGAGCAGTACTTC,CASSFAHEQYF
TRBD2,TRBV9,NA,TRBJ2-5,TGTGCCAGCAGCGTTTCGGGACTAGCGCCCCAAGAGACCCAGTACTTC,CASSVSGLAPQETQYF
TRBD1,TRBV7-8,NA,TRBJ1-3,TGTGCCAGCAGCTTAGTTCAGGGGGCGCGGGGAAACACCATATATTTT,CASSLVQGARGNTIYF
NA,TRBV28,NA,TRBJ1-1,TGTGCCAGCACCCTGGGGCGCGCTGAAGCTTTCTTT,CASTLGRAEAFF
NA,TRBV6-5,NA,TRBJ1-4,TGTGCCAGCAAGAGAGGAAGAGCAACTAATGAAAAACTGTTTTTT,CASKRGRATNEKLFF
NA,TRBV9,NA,TRBJ2-3,TGTGCCAGCAGCGTAGACGGGATCTCGGCTACGCAGTATTTT,CASSVDGISATQYF